The 5 T cell receptor beta chains below were found in one sample sequenced in a study of T cells after yellow fever vaccination. Each CDR3 protein gets one entry after TCRdb re-called the 5' RACE reads with MiXCR. Of around 360,000 distinct CDR3 sequences in the sample, 11% were seen once. The specimen comprised PBMCs, sampled on the day of the first yellow fever vaccination. These receptors were taken from a man aged 18 to 29 who received the YFV17D yellow fever vaccine.

At least ten counts were recorded for this clonotype. The chain uses TRBV5-1 and TRBJ2-1; 8 nucleotides match TRBD2. Looked up from germline, CDR1 is SGHRS and CDR2 is YFSETQ. This CDR3 contains 15 residues. V was pared by 0 bases and J by 6 bases, with 5 bases of the junction left unmatched. The CDR3 DNA is TGCGCCAGCAGCTTGGTGGTAGCGGGGATCAATGAGCAGTTCTTC. Its translation is CASSLVVAGINEQFF.

The rearrangement links TRBV19 to TRBJ2-1, with D possibly matching TRBD1 (6 bases). The CDR3 runs 16 residues. V was trimmed by 0 bases and J by 2 bases, leaving 11 bases between them. The germline V gene encodes CDR1 LNHDA and CDR2 SQIVND (reference sequence). CDR3 nucleotides: TGTGCCAGTAGTATAGATCACAGGGACCCCTACAATGAGCAGTTCTTC. Protein sequence: CASSIDHRDPYNEQFF.

The rearrangement joins TRBV5-1 to TRBJ1-2, with 11 bases matching TRBD1. Germline values: CDR1 SGHRS, CDR2 YFSETQ. J was trimmed by 5 bases and V by 4 bases; bases with no gene match: 4. The CDR3 runs 14 residues. CDR3 in amino acids: CASSEDRGPYGYTF. CDR3 DNA sequence: TGCGCCAGCAGCGAGGACAGGGGGCCTTATGGCTACACCTTC.

This clonotype was seen only a few times. This chain uses TRBV12-3 or TRBV12-4 with TRBJ1-1; 9 bases fit TRBD1. CDR3 length: 14 amino acids. The V segment lost 5 bases and the J segment 6 bases; nucleotides outside the gene matches: 7. The CDR3 region has the DNA TGTGCCAGCAGTCTCGGGACAGGGTTCGCTGAAGCTTTCTTT. Translated: CASSLGTGFAEAFF.

This clonotype was observed a few times. The V and J genes are TRBV20-1 and TRBJ1-4; D is uncertain. Germline CDR1 DFQATT, CDR2 SNEGSKA (reference sequence). The length of the CDR3 is 15 residues. Trimming removed 0 bases from V and 7 bases from J, with 15 bases in between. CDR3 residues: CSARDAGSTLEKLFF. As DNA, the CDR3 is TGCAGTGCTAGAGACGCGGGGTCGACACTTGAAAAACTGTTTTTT.